This T cell receptor (beta chain) was retrieved from a study of shared clonotypes between healthy human individuals. Turning to the study itself: Participating donors consisted of two women and a few men aged 18 to 49.

Sequencing was performed with immunoSEQ multiplex PCR; in TCRdb, only in-frame clones are kept and a portion is missing. The data hold 2,100,000 or so clones, with under 97% observed a single time. This TCR was sampled from a man younger than 30 in good health. Sequenced input: naive CD4+ T cells sorted from blood. The subset was: CD45RA+ positively selected.

The CDR3 is CASSSDGGRQETQYF. The CDR3 nucleotides are TGTGCCAGCAGCTCGGACGGAGGGAGACAAGAGACCCAGTACTTC. The V and J genes are TRBV7-3 and TRBJ2-5; D might be TRBD2 (6 bases). This CDR3 is built from 15 residues. CDR1 is SGHTA and CDR2 is FQGTGA in the germline V gene. Trimming stripped 4 bases from V and 2 bases from J, with 14 bases between.